This entry describes one T cell receptor (beta chain). Its antigen is unidentified. This entry belongs to a study of shared clonotypes between healthy human individuals. Across the study: Ranging from 18 to 49 in age, donors were two women and three men. CD8 memory received one plate per donor, CD8 naive two, CD4 memory three and CD4 naive three. Overall study results and limits: Inspection by rarefaction showed sorted-subset sequencing to be incomplete despite large depth.

Germline V gene lookup returns CDR1 LNHDA and CDR2 SQIVND (reference sequence). The length of the CDR3 is 17 residues. Trimming at V came to 0 bases and at J to 6 bases, leaving 14 bases not matched to a gene. Here immunoSEQ multiplex PCR was the method, and the copy in TCRdb shows in-frame clones only, minus some. The sample has under 1 million clones, approximately 92% seen once. Terminally differentiated effector memory CD45RA+ cells were excluded from the naive CD8 cells, which were CD45RO-negative and positively selected for CCR7. The sequence derives from a man under 40 in good health. This chain joins TRBV19 and TRBJ2-7; 7 bases match TRBD2. Sequencing was performed on naive CD8+ T cells sorted from blood. In DNA form, the CDR3 reads TGTGCCAGTAGTATAGATCCGGCTAGCGGCTTGGTGGGCGAGCAGTACTTC. Translated: CASSIDPASGLVGEQYF.